This TCR beta chain was recovered during a study of prognosis after radiotherapy for stage I lung cancer. Background on the study: Tumors were squamous cell carcinoma in about seven patients and adenocarcinoma in twelve.

Study observations and caveats: Tumor-specific reactivity of the expanded TCR clones remained undetermined.

The germline V and J ends were trimmed by 2 bases and 5 bases, with 11 bases remaining between them. Germline loops: CDR1 SGHKS, CDR2 YYEKEE (reference sequence). The length of the CDR3 is 13 residues. Points on this clonotype: Its specificity is not known.

By two-round multiplex PCR, the TCR beta CDR3 was amplified from genomic DNA. Primers were specific to each TRBV and TRBJ gene in first-round PCR. Universal primers drove the second round of PCR amplification. TCRdb ran MiXCR on the multiplex PCR reads and lists one entry per CDR3 protein. Seen here are fewer than 25,000 distinct CDR3 sequences, less than 70% observed once, and the top ten hold roughly 27%. The source is a donor older than 45 with non-small cell lung cancer. The chain links TRBV5-5 to TRBJ2-7; no clear D gene. This sample comprised PBMCs, obtained before or after stereotactic body radiation therapy (not recorded which). Here the CDR3 DNA reads TGTGCCAGCAGCTTAGGGTTCACCAACGAGCAGTACTTC. Translating gives CASSLGFTNEQYF.